The 15 T cell receptor beta chains below come from one sample, sequenced in a study of identifying expanded T cells in peripheral blood (dated by TCRdb to about 2019). Receptor libraries were prepared by the immunoSEQ multiplex PCR assay. TCRdb obtained this table from immuneACCESS and retained in-frame rearrangements with V and J assigned. These tables miss some clones; where compared with another copy, unresolved V genes account for less than half of the shortfall, and the remainder is unexplained. The sample table holds fewer than 85,000 clones, of which 84% were seen once. 15% to 20% of the sample rests with the top ten. The material sequenced was blood. Receptors originate from a person between 18 and 69 years old in good health.

This clone was picked up one time. The rearrangement uses TRBV30 and TRBJ2-7, with 13 bases lining up with TRBD2. The CDR3 length is 12 residues. Germline lookup yields CDR1 GTSNPN and CDR2 SVGIG (reference sequence). The V gene end was trimmed by 5 bases and the J gene end by 7 bases; junction bases not matched to a gene: 2. The DNA for the CDR3 is TGTGCCTGGGGACTAGCGGGAGATGAGCAGTACTTC. It yields the protein CAWGLAGDEQYF.

A few counts support this clone. V usage is TRBV28 and J usage is TRBJ2-2; possibly TRBD1 for D (6 bases). This CDR3 contains 14 residues. Germline V gene lookup returns CDR1 MDHEN and CDR2 SYDVKM. Trimming took off 5 bases at V and 3 bases at J, with 10 bases between the two ends. The CDR3 reads CASSPWTDTGELFF. The CDR3 coding sequence is TGTGCCAGCAGTCCCTGGACAGACACCGGGGAGCTGTTTTTT.

This clone appeared once. The rearrangement joins TRBV10-3 to TRBJ1-1, with unresolved D. V dropped 4 bases and J dropped 5 bases, with 5 bases sitting between them. Germline values: CDR1 ENHRY, CDR2 SYGVKD. The CDR3 has 11 residues. CDR3 DNA sequence: TGTGCCATCAGTGGTGGGACTGAAGCTTTCTTT. Its protein product is CAISGGTEAFF.

The chain has TRBV29-1 and TRBJ2-2; D might be TRBD1 (6 bases). CDR1 and CDR2 (germline): SQVTM, ANQGSEA. The V end lost 4 bases, the J end lost 1 base, and 13 bases lay between the germline ends. This CDR3 is 15 amino acids long. The CDR3 here is CSVGYQTGNTGELFF. Here the CDR3 DNA reads TGCAGCGTTGGGTACCAGACAGGGAACACCGGGGAGCTGTTTTTT.

This rearrangement joins TRBV19 to TRBJ1-2, with no clear D. The V gene lost 3 bases and the J gene lost 4 bases, with 9 bases spanning the gap. The CDR3 is 13 residues long. Germline V gene data show CDR1 as LNHDA and CDR2 as SQIVND (reference sequence). The CDR3 DNA is TGTGCCAGTAGTATCCCGGGCCTCTATGGCTACACCTTC. This gives the protein CASSIPGLYGYTF.

J is TRBJ2-3 and V is TRBV19, with a weak D call TRBD1 (6 bases). Trimming pared 3 bases from V and 6 bases from J, leaving 10 bases between. The CDR3 is 13 amino acids. Germline CDR1 is LNHDA and CDR2 is SQIVND (reference sequence). CDR3 region: CASSINRADTQYF. The CDR3 DNA reads TGTGCCAGTAGTATCAACAGGGCTGATACGCAGTATTTT.

This chain joins TRBV19 and TRBJ2-7; 8 bases align to TRBD2. Germline V gene sequence: CDR1 LNHDA, CDR2 SQIVND (reference sequence). CDR3 size: 16 residues. Trimming removed 4 bases from V and 3 bases from J; junction bases left unmatched: 11. The CDR3 loop reads CASSSNTGTRVYEQYF. The CDR3 nucleotides are TGTGCCAGTAGTAGTAACACCGGGACTAGAGTCTACGAGCAGTACTTC. Full variable domain (outside the CDR3, taken from reference TRBV19 and TRBJ2-7): DGGITQSPKYLFRKEGQNVTLSCEQNLNHDAMYWYRQDPGQGLRLIYYSQIVNDFQKGDIAEGYSVSREKKESFPLTVTSAQKNPTAFYLCASSSNTGTRVYEQYFGPGTRLTVT.

This chain connects TRBV28 to TRBJ1-1; D not certain. The germline V and J ends were trimmed by 3 bases and 1 base, with 9 bases remaining between them. The CDR3 consists of 14 residues. Germline V CDR1 and CDR2: MDHEN, SYDVKM. The CDR3 is CASSFHSANTEAFF. The CDR3 coding sequence is TGTGCCAGCAGTTTCCATTCAGCGAACACTGAAGCTTTCTTT.

V usage is TRBV5-8 and J usage is TRBJ1-4; D might be TRBD1 (5 bases). Per the germline V gene, CDR1 is SGHTS and CDR2 is YDEGEE. The ends were cut back, 0 bases at V and 5 bases at J, with 14 bases in the middle. CDR3 length equals 16 residues. In DNA, the CDR3 is TGTGCCAGCAGCTTGGGAACAGGACTCTTCAATGAAAAACTGTTTTTT. Translating it yields CASSLGTGLFNEKLFF.

The V call is TRBV6-6, the J call TRBJ1-5; D is possibly TRBD1 (5 bases). V was trimmed by 4 bases and J by 0 bases, leaving 10 bases between them. The CDR3 length is 15 residues. CDR1 and CDR2 from the germline V gene are MNHNY and SVGAGI (reference sequence). The CDR3 protein is CASSLGESSNQPQHF. CDR3 nucleotides: TGTGCCAGCAGTTTAGGGGAATCTAGCAATCAGCCCCAGCATTTT.

The chain employs TRBV2 and TRBJ2-7, with a weak D call TRBD1 (5 bases). Trimming stripped 3 bases from V and 6 bases from J, with 15 bases between. From germline, CDR1 is SNHLY and CDR2 FYNNEI. CDR3 length equals 14 residues. CDR3 sequence (DNA): TGTGCCAGCAGTGATTCAGGGTTCCGAGGCGAGCAGTACTTC. Translated, it gives CASSDSGFRGEQYF.

The V and J genes are TRBV5-1 and TRBJ1-2, with D unresolved. Germline CDR1 SGHRS, CDR2 YFSETQ. The CDR3 runs 13 residues. V was trimmed by 4 bases and J by 8 bases, leaving 15 bases between them. CDR3 in amino acids: CASSPGPSWGYTF. CDR3 DNA sequence: TGCGCCAGCAGCCCCGGCCCATCGTGGGGCTACACCTTC.

This clone was detected only a few times. The chain recombines TRBV2 with TRBJ2-7, with D uncertain. The CDR3 is 12 amino acids. V was shortened by 2 bases and J by 6 bases, with 8 bases between the two germline ends. The germline V gene has CDR1 SNHLY and CDR2 FYNNEI. This CDR3 reads CASSEYRGEQYF. Here the CDR3 DNA reads TGTGCCAGCAGTGAATATCGTGGCGAGCAGTACTTC. The full variable domain, its missing parts supplied by reference TRBV2 and TRBJ2-7, is EPEVTQTPSHQVTQMGQEVILRCVPISNHLYFYWYRQILGQKVEFLVSFYNNEISEKSEIFDDQFSVERPDGSNFTLKIRSTKLEDSAMYFCASSEYRGEQYFGPGTRLTVT.

This clone showed up just once. V gene TRBV4-1 combines with J gene TRBJ2-1; D might be TRBD2 (5 bases). The germline V gene has CDR1 MGHRA and CDR2 YSYEKL. This CDR3 spans 16 amino acids. Deletions cut 2 bases from V and 5 bases from J, with 16 bases between. CDR3 region: CASSQLEATRHNEQFF. DNA for the CDR3: TGCGCCAGCAGCCAATTGGAGGCCACACGGCACAATGAGCAGTTCTTC.

This sequence joins TRBV28 and TRBJ2-5; D ambiguous. The end of the DNA is better explained by TRBJ2-7, so the J call may be wrong. The germline V gene has CDR1 MDHEN and CDR2 SYDVKM. The CDR3 contains 10 residues. The CDR3 is CASSLSEQYF. The CDR3 DNA reads TGTGCCAGCAGTTTGAGCGAGCAGTACTTC.